The rows below give T cell receptor beta chains drawn from one sample of a study of shared clonotypes between healthy human individuals. Some clones are missing from TCRdb's copy, which holds only in-frame ones; the method was immunoSEQ multiplex PCR. The sample consists of about 230,000 clones, about 65% of them appearing once. Sequenced input: memory CD4+ T cells sorted from blood. The source is a man aged 25 to 40 in good health. Both conserved end residues are part of each CDR3. A D gene is named only where the DNA matches it firmly. Expanded clones are given a class, and other clones once, few, many or no size at all.

v_call	d_call	clone_size	j_call	cdr3_aa	cdr3_nt
TRBV7-8	.	.	TRBJ2-6	CASSLSSVAGHSGANVLTF	TGTGCCAGCAGCTTAAGTTCTGTGGCAGGACATTCTGGGGCCAACGTCCTGACTTTC
TRBV6-6	.	.	TRBJ1-2	CASRMGPNYGYTF	TGTGCCAGCAGGATGGGACCGAACTATGGCTACACCTTC
TRBV9	TRBD2	.	TRBJ2-7	CASSASPHSGGTSYEQYF	TGTGCCAGCAGCGCCTCGCCCCATTCGGGAGGGACCTCCTACGAGCAGTACTTC
TRBV2	.	.	TRBJ2-1	CASVTYRAAYNEQFF	TGTGCCAGCGTAACCTACAGGGCGGCCTACAATGAGCAGTTCTTC
TRBV5-6	.	.	TRBJ2-7	CASSKGPTGSYEQYF	TGTGCCAGCAGCAAGGGACCCACCGGCTCCTACGAGCAGTACTTC
TRBV29-1	TRBD1	once	TRBJ1-1	CSGGTGMNTEAFF	TGCAGCGGGGGGACAGGGATGAACACTGAAGCTTTCTTT
TRBV27	.	.	TRBJ2-5	CASSDPGGRETQYF	TGTGCCAGCAGCGACCCTGGGGGCAGGGAGACCCAGTACTTC
TRBV7-2	.	.	TRBJ2-7	CASSARGRGSYEQYF	TGTGCCAGCAGCGCAAGGGGGAGGGGGTCCTACGAGCAGTACTTC
TRBV5-1	TRBD2	.	TRBJ2-1	CASSLGSGSRNEQFF	TGCGCCAGCAGCTTGGGGAGCGGGAGTCGGAATGAGCAGTTCTTC
TRBV5-1	.	few	TRBJ1-4	CASSDRIEEKLFF	TGCGCCAGCAGCGACCGGATAGAGGAAAAACTGTTTTTT
TRBV14	TRBD2	.	TRBJ2-3	CASSQALAGGTQYF	TGTGCCAGCAGCCAAGCACTAGCGGGAGGGACGCAGTATTTT
TRBV30	.	.	TRBJ1-3	CALNTNPGGQRRNTIYF	TGTGCCTTAAATACCAACCCCGGGGGTCAGCGAAGAAACACCATATATTTT
TRBV7-2	.	few	TRBJ1-1	CASSSSVDTEAFF	TGTGCCAGCAGCTCGTCAGTAGACACTGAAGCTTTCTTT
TRBV6-6	TRBD1	.	TRBJ1-2	CASRDDDRAYGYTF	TGTGCCAGCAGGGATGATGACAGGGCCTATGGCTACACCTTC
TRBV27	.	.	TRBJ1-3	CASSPQLASSGNTIYF	TGTGCCAGCAGTCCTCAGCTAGCGAGCTCTGGAAACACCATATATTTT
TRBV28	.	many	TRBJ2-1	CASSSGAYNEQFF	TGTGCCAGCAGTTCGGGCGCCTACAATGAGCAGTTCTTC
TRBV28	.	.	TRBJ1-5	CASSLSRGPRQPQHF	TGTGCCAGCAGTTTATCCCGGGGACCCAGGCAGCCCCAGCATTTT
TRBV6-4	.	many	TRBJ1-2	CASSDSSGDYGYTF	TGTGCCAGCAGTGACTCAAGTGGGGACTATGGCTACACCTTC
TRBV5-1	.	.	TRBJ1-1	CASSLRDTNTEAFF	TGCGCCAGCAGCTTGAGAGACACGAACACTGAAGCTTTCTTT
TRBV28	TRBD1	.	TRBJ1-3	CASSRDRHSGNTIYF	TGTGCCAGCAGCCGGGACAGGCACTCTGGAAACACCATATATTTT
TRBV2	.	.	TRBJ1-2	CASSENRGEGYTF	TGTGCCAGCAGTGAAAACCGGGGGGAGGGCTACACCTTC
TRBV7-2	TRBD1	.	TRBJ1-2	CASSSGTGDSGYTF	TGTGCCAGCAGCTCCGGGACAGGGGACTCTGGCTACACCTTC
TRBV28	TRBD1	.	TRBJ2-1	CASGTGVYNEQFF	TGTGCCAGCGGGACAGGGGTCTACAATGAGCAGTTCTTC
TRBV11-2	TRBD2	.	TRBJ2-1	CASSQTWGGDNEQFF	TGTGCCAGCAGCCAGACCTGGGGGGGTGACAATGAGCAGTTCTTC
TRBV28	.	.	TRBJ2-1	CASSLDPLQGEGNEFF	TGTGCCAGCAGTTTGGATCCCCTACAGGGGGAGGGAAACGAGTTCTTC
TRBV5-1	TRBD2	.	TRBJ2-1	CASSLGLAPYEEVF	TGCGCCAGCAGCTTAGGACTAGCGCCATATGAAGAGGTCTTC
TRBV28	.	few	TRBJ1-5	CATNRDGGQPQHF	TGTGCCACTAACCGCGATGGGGGCCAGCCCCAGCATTTT
TRBV18	TRBD1	.	TRBJ1-1	CASSLLDRGTQHTEAFF	TGTGCCAGCTCACTGCTCGACAGGGGTACACAACACACTGAAGCTTTCTTT
TRBV7-6	TRBD2	.	TRBJ2-2	CASSSVSAGKFPGELFF	TGTGCCAGCAGCTCCGTATCAGCGGGAAAGTTTCCCGGGGAGCTGTTTTTT
TRBV7-9	.	few	TRBJ1-1	CASSFRVTEAFF	TGTGCCAGCAGCTTTCGGGTTACTGAAGCTTTCTTT
TRBV15	TRBD1	.	TRBJ2-2	CATSRDRAGGETGELFF	TGTGCCACCAGCAGAGATCGGGCAGGGGGCGAAACCGGGGAGCTGTTTTTT
TRBV19	TRBD2	.	TRBJ2-2	CASSMQAGALSTGELFF	TGTGCCAGTAGTATGCAAGCGGGAGCCTTGAGCACCGGGGAGCTGTTTTTT